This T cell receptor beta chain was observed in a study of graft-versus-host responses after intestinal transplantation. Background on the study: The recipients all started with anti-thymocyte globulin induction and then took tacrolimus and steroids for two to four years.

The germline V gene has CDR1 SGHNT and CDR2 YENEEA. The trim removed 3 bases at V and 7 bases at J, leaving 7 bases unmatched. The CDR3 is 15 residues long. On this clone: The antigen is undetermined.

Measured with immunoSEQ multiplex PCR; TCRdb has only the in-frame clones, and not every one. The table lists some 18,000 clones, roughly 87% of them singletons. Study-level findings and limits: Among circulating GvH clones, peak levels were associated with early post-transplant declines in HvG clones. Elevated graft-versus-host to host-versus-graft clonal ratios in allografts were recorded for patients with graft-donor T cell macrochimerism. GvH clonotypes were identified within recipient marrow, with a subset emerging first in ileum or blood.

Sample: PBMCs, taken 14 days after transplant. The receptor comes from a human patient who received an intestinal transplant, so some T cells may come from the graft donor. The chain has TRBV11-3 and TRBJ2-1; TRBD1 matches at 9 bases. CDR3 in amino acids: CASSLGQGGVNEQFF. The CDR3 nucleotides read TGTGCCAGCAGCTTGGGACAGGGAGGAGTAAATGAGCAGTTCTTC. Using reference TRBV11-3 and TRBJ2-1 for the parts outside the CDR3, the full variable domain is EAGVVQSPRYKIIEKKQPVAFWCNPISGHNTLYWYLQNLGQGPELLIRYENEEAVDDSQLPKDRFSAERLKGVDSTLKIQPAELGDSAVYLCASSLGQGGVNEQFFGPGTRLTVL.